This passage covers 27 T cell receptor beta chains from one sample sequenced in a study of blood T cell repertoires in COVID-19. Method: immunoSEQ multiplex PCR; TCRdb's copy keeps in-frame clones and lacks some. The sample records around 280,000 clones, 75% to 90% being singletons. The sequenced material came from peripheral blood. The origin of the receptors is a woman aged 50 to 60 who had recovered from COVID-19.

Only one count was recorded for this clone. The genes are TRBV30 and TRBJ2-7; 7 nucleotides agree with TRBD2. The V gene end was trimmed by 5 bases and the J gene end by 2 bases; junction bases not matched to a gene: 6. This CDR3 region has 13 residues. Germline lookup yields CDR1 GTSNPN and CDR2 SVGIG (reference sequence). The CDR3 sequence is CAWEDGRPYEQYF. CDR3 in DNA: TGTGCCTGGGAGGACGGGAGGCCCTACGAGCAGTACTTC.

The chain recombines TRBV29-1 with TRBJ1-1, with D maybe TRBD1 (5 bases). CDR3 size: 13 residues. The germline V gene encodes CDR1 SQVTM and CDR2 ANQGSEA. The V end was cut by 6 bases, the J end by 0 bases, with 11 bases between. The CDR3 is CSVGGHLNTEAFF. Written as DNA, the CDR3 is TGCAGCGTCGGTGGACACCTGAACACTGAAGCTTTCTTT.

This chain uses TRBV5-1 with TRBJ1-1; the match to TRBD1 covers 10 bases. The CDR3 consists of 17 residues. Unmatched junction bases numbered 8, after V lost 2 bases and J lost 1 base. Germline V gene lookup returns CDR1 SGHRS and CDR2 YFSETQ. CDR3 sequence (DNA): TGCGCCAGCAGCTTCGGGGACAGGGGAGTCGGGAACACTGAAGCTTTCTTT. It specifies CASSFGDRGVGNTEAFF.

The CDR3 DNA reads as TGTGCCAGCTCACCACCGGGGGGAGTTGCAGAAGCTTTCTTT. Translation gives CASSPPGGVAEAFF. The chain employs TRBV18 and TRBJ1-1, with D tentatively TRBD1 (5 bases). This CDR3 is built from 14 residues. Deletions cut 0 bases from V and 8 bases from J, with 13 bases between. The germline V gene encodes CDR1 KGHSH and CDR2 LQKENI.

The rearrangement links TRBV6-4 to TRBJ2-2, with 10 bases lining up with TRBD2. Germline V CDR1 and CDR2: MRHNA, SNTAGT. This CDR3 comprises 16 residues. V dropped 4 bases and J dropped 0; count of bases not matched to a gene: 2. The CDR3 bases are TGTGCCAGCAGTGCCCTAGCGGGGGCGAACACCGGGGAGCTGTTTTTT. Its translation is CASSALAGANTGELFF.

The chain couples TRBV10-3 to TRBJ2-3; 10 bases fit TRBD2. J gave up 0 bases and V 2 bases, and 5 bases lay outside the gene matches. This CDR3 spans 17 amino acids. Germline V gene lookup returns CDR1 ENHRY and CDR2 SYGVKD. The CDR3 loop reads CAISERTSGTSTDTQYF. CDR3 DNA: TGTGCCATCAGTGAGCGGACTAGCGGAACAAGCACAGATACGCAGTATTTT.

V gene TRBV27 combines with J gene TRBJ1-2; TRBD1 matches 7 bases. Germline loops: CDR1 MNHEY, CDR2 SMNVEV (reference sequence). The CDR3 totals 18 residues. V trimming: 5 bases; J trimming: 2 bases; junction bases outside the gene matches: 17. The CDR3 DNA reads TGTGCCAGCAGTGGGAGGACAGGCCCCACATTGGAGAACTATGGCTACACCTTC. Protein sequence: CASSGRTGPTLENYGYTF.

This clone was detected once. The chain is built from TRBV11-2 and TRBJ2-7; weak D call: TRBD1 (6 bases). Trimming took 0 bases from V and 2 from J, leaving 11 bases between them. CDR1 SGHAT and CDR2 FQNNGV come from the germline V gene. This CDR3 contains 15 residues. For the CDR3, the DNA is TGTGCCAGCAGCTTAGATGGGGGCAGGACCTACGAGCAGTACTTC. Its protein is CASSLDGGRTYEQYF. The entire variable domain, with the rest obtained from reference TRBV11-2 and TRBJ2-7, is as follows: EAGVAQSPRYKIIEKRQSVAFWCNPISGHATLYWYQQILGQGPKLLIQFQNNGVVDDSQLPKDRFSAERLKGVDSTLKIQPAKLEDSAVYLCASSLDGGRTYEQYFGPGTRLTVT.

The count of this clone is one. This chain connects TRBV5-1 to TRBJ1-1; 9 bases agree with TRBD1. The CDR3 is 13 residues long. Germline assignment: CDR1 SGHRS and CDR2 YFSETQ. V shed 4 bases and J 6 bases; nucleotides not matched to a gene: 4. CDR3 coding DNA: TGCGCCAGCAGCAAGACAGGGGGGGCTGAAGCTTTCTTT. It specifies CASSKTGGAEAFF. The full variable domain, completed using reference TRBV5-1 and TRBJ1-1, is KAGVTQTPRYLIKTRGQQVTLSCSPISGHRSVSWYQQTPGQGLQFLFEYFSETQRNKGNFPGRFSGRQFSNSRSEMNVSTLELGDSALYLCASSKTGGAEAFFGQGTRLTVV.

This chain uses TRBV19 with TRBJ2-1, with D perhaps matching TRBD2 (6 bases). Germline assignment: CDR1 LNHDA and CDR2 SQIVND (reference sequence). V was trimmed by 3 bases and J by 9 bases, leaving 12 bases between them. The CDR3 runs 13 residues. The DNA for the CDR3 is TGTGCCAGTAGTATGACCCAGGGAGGTGAGCAGTTCTTC. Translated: CASSMTQGGEQFF.

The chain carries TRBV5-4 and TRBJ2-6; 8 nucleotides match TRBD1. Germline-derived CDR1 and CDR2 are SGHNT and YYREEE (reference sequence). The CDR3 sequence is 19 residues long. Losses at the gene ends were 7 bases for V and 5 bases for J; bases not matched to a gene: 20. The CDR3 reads CASGGRRDRTPGRANVLTF. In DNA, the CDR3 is TGTGCCAGCGGGGGAAGAAGGGACAGGACCCCCGGCAGGGCCAACGTCCTGACTTTC.

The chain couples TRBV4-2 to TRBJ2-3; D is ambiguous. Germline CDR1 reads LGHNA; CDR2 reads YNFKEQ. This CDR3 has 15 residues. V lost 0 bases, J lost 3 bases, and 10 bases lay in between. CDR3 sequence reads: CASSQEFPGTDTQYF. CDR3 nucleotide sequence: TGTGCCAGCAGCCAAGAGTTTCCAGGAACAGATACGCAGTATTTT.

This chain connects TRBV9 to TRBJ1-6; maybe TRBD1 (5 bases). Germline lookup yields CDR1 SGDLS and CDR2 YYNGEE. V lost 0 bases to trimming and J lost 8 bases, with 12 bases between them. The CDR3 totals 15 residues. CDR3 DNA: TGTGCCAGCAGCGTAGATTCTGGGGGGGATTCACCCCTCCACTTT. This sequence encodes CASSVDSGGDSPLHF.

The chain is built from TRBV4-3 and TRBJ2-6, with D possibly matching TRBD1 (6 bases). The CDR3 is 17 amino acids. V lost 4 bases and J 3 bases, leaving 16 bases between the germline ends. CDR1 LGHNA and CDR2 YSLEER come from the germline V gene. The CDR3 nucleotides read TGCGCCAGCAGCCCAGGGGCGCTAAGAAATGGGGCCAACGTCCTGACTTTC. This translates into CASSPGALRNGANVLTF.

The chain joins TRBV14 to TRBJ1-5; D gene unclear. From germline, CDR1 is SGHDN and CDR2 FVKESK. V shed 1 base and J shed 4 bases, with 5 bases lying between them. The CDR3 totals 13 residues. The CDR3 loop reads CASSQGHNQPQHF. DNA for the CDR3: TGTGCCAGCAGCCAAGGACATAATCAGCCCCAGCATTTT.

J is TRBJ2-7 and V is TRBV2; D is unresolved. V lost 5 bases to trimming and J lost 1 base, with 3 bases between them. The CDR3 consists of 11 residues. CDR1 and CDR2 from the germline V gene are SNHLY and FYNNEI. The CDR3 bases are TGTGCCAGCAGTTCGTCCTACGAGCAGTACTTC. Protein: CASSSSYEQYF. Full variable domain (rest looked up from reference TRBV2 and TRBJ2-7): EPEVTQTPSHQVTQMGQEVILRCVPISNHLYFYWYRQILGQKVEFLVSFYNNEISEKSEIFDDQFSVERPDGSNFTLKIRSTKLEDSAMYFCASSSSYEQYFGPGTRLTVT.

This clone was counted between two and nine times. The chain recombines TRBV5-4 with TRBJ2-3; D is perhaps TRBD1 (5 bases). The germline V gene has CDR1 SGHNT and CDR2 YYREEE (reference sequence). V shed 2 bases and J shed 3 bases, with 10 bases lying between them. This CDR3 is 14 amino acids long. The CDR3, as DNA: TGTGCCAGCAGCTTTAACAGGTGGACAGATACGCAGTATTTT. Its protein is CASSFNRWTDTQYF.

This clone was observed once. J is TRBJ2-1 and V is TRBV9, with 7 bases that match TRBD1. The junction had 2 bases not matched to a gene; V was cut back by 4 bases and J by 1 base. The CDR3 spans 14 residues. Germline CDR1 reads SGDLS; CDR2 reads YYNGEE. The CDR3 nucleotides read TGTGCCAGCAGCTCACAGGGGTCCTACAATGAGCAGTTCTTC. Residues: CASSSQGSYNEQFF.

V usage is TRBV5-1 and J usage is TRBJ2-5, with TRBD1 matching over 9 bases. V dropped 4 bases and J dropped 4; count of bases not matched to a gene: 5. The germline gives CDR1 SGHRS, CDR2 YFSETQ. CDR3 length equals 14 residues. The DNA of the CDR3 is TGCGCCAGCAGCGGAAGGGACAGGGTAGAGACCCAGTACTTC. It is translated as CASSGRDRVETQYF.

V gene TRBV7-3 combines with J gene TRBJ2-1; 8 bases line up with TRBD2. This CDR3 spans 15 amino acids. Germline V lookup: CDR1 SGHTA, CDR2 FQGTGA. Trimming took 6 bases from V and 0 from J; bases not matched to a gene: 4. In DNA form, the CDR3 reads TGTGCCAGCAGTCATAGCGGGGACTCCTACAATGAGCAGTTCTTC. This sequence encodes CASSHSGDSYNEQFF.

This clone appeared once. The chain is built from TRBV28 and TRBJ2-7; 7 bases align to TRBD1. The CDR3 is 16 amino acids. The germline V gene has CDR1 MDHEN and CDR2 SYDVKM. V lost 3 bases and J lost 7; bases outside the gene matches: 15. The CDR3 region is CASSFPRQGILREQYF. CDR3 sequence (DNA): TGTGCCAGCAGTTTCCCCCGACAGGGTATTCTACGGGAGCAGTACTTC. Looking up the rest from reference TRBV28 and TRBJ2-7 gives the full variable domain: DVKVTQSSRYLVKRTGEKVFLECVQDMDHENMFWYRQDPGLGLRLIYFSYDVKMKEKGDIPEGYSVSREKKERFSLILESASTNQTSMYLCASSFPRQGILREQYFGPGTRLTVT.

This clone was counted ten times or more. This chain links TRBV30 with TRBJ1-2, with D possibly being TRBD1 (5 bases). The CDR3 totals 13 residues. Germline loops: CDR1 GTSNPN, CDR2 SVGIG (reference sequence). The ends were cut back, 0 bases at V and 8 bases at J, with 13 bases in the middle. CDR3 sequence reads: CAWSVTGRGGYTF. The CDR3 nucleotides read TGTGCCTGGAGTGTAACGGGTAGGGGAGGCTACACCTTC.

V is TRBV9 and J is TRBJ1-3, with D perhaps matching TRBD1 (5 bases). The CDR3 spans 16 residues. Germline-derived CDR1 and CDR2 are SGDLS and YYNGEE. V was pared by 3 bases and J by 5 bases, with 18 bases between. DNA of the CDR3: TGTGCCAGCAGCGGGGGACTTATCCCGACAAGAAACACCATATATTTT. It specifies CASSGGLIPTRNTIYF.

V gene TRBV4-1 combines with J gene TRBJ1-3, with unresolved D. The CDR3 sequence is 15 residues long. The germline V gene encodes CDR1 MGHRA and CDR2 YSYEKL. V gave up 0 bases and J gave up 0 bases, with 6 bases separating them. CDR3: CASSQEGYSGNTIYF. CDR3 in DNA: TGCGCCAGCAGCCAAGAGGGCTACTCTGGAAACACCATATATTTT.

CDR3 sequence: CASSSSPISSYEQYF. The DNA of the CDR3 is TGCGCCAGCAGCTCAAGTCCAATCAGCTCCTACGAGCAGTACTTC. The chain uses TRBV5-1 and TRBJ2-7; no clear D. There are 15 residues in the CDR3. In germline, CDR1 is SGHRS, CDR2 YFSETQ. Trimming removed 3 bases from V and 0 bases from J, with 13 bases in between. Using reference TRBV5-1 and TRBJ2-7 for the parts outside the CDR3, the full variable domain is KAGVTQTPRYLIKTRGQQVTLSCSPISGHRSVSWYQQTPGQGLQFLFEYFSETQRNKGNFPGRFSGRQFSNSRSEMNVSTLELGDSALYLCASSSSPISSYEQYFGPGTRLTVT.

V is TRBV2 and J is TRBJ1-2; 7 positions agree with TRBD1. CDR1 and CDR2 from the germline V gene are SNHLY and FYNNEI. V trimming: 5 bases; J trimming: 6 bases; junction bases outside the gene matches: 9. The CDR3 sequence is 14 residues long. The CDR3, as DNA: TGTGCCAGCAGTCCCGCAGACAGGGTCCATGGCTACACCTTC. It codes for CASSPADRVHGYTF.

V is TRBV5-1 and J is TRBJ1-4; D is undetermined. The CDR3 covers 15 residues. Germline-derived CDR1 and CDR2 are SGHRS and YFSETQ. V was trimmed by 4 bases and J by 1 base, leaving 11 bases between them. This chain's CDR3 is CASSPVGGTNEKLFF. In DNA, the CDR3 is TGCGCCAGCAGCCCGGTCGGCGGAACTAATGAAAAACTGTTTTTT.